This entry is about one T cell receptor beta chain. TCRdb's copy holds only in-frame clones and misses some; the assay was immunoSEQ multiplex PCR. The sample gives tens of thousands of clones, roughly 94% of which show up once; 0.25% is in the top ten. The CDR3 has 12 amino acids. The V end lost 6 bases, the J end lost 6 bases, and 9 bases lay between the germline ends. Per germline, CDR1 SEHNR and CDR2 FQNEAQ (reference sequence). This record belongs to a study of technical replicates of blood from several donors. The chain combines TRBV7-9 with TRBJ2-1, with a weak D call TRBD2 (6 bases). Specimen: T cells isolated from PBMCs. The receptor comes from a human donor in good health. As DNA, the CDR3 is TGTGCCAGCAGATGGAGGGGCAATGAGCAGTTCTTC. Protein: CASRWRGNEQFF.